The rows below give T cell receptor beta chains drawn from one sample of a study of blood T cells in healthy people across ages. From the 5' RACE reads, TCRdb called clonotypes with MiXCR, one entry per CDR3 protein. The table has approximately 850,000 distinct CDR3 sequences, about three fifths seen once. What was sequenced was blood. All receptors derive from a man younger than 40 in good health. Both conserved end residues are part of each CDR3. D genes are given only for firm matches. Clone size is not always given. Where it is, it says once, few, many or a class for expanded clones.

len	v_gene	d_gene	j_gene	abundance	CDR3nt	CDR3aa
18	TRBV3-1	NA	TRBJ1-2	NA	TGTGCCAGCAGCCCCGCCTCCTCGTTCATGCACGGGAGCTATGGCTACACCTTC	CASSPASSFMHGSYGYTF
13	TRBV6-2/TRBV6-3	NA	TRBJ1-5	NA	TGTGCCAGCAGTTGGATCGCCCATCAGCCCCAGCATTTT	CASSWIAHQPQHF
16	TRBV9	NA	TRBJ2-1	NA	TGTGCCAGCAGCCCCACTGGGCAGGTTCCTTATCCGGGGCAGTTCTTC	CASSPTGQVPYPGQFF
15	TRBV7-7	TRBD2	TRBJ2-5	NA	TGTGCCAGCAGCTCGGGAGCGGGGGGGCAAGAGACCCAGTACTTC	CASSSGAGGQETQYF
18	TRBV9	NA	TRBJ2-1	NA	TGTGCCAGCAGCGTAGGAGGAAGACTGATGCACTCCTACAATGAGCAGTTCTTC	CASSVGGRLMHSYNEQFF
18	TRBV18	TRBD1	TRBJ2-7	NA	TGTGCCAGCTCGGAACGGGGACAGGGGGCGTTCCGTGTTGGCGAGCAGTACTTC	CASSERGQGAFRVGEQYF
12	TRBV9	NA	TRBJ2-1	NA	TGTGCCAGCAGCGTAGCGAGAGGTGAGCGGTTCTTC	CASSVARGERFF
15	TRBV5-6	NA	TRBJ2-5	NA	TGTGCCAGCAGCTTGAACGTTGGAGGCAGTGAGACCCAGTACTTC	CASSLNVGGSETQYF
14	TRBV29-1	NA	TRBJ2-5	NA	TGCAGCGCCTCAGCCGACAGACGACAAGAGACCCAGTACTTC	CSASADRRQETQYF
14	TRBV20-1	TRBD1	TRBJ1-1	NA	TGCAGGGGGGGATGGACAGGGTCGAACACTGAAGCTTTCTTT	CRGGWTGSNTEAFF
14	TRBV20-1	NA	TRBJ2-6	NA	TGCAGTGCTAGCTCGGTGTCTGGGGCCAACGTCCTGACTTTC	CSASSVSGANVLTF
15	TRBV19	NA	TRBJ2-3	NA	TGTGCCAGTAGTATTGATACAACCTCCACAGATACGCAGTATTTT	CASSIDTTSTDTQYF
14	TRBV7-2	NA	TRBJ2-7	few	TGTGCCAGCAGCTCCCCGGGACACGCCTACGAGCAGTACTTC	CASSSPGHAYEQYF
13	TRBV20-1	TRBD1	TRBJ2-7	NA	TGCAGTGCTTACAGACAGGGGGCGTACGAGCAGTACTTC	CSAYRQGAYEQYF
14	TRBV11-2	NA	TRBJ2-3	NA	TGTGTCAGCAGCTTAGCCGACGTCACAGATACGCAGTATTTT	CVSSLADVTDTQYF
21	TRBV15	TRBD2	TRBJ2-1	NA	TGTGCCACCAGTAAACCTCCCGGGACCGAAATAGCGGGAGGGGGGGTCAATGAGCAGTTCTTC	CATSKPPGTEIAGGGVNEQFF
15	TRBV7-2	NA	TRBJ2-1	NA	TGTGCCAGCAGCTTAGCCCCAGCTTCATACAATGAGCAGTTCTTC	CASSLAPASYNEQFF
14	TRBV27	NA	TRBJ1-1	NA	TGTGCCAGCAGACCAGGCAGGGAGGATCCTGAAGCTTTCTTT	CASRPGREDPEAFF
17	TRBV3-1	NA	TRBJ1-2	NA	TGTGCCAGCATCGGCCGGTACCCGGGAAAGGGTAGATATGGCTACACCTTC	CASIGRYPGKGRYGYTF
13	TRBV29-1	NA	TRBJ2-3	few	TGCAGCGACCGACGATCTTCTTTAGATACGCAGTATTTT	CSDRRSSLDTQYF
12	TRBV11-2	NA	TRBJ2-7	NA	TGTGCCAGCACTCCTTATGGCTACGAGCAGTACTTC	CASTPYGYEQYF
11	TRBV2	NA	TRBJ1-2	NA	TGTGCCAGCAGACCTATAGGCGGCTACACCTTC	CASRPIGGYTF
13	TRBV30	TRBD2	TRBJ2-7	NA	TGTGCCTGGCAACTAGCGGGAGTTAAGGAGCAGTACTTC	CAWQLAGVKEQYF
15	TRBV7-9	NA	TRBJ2-1	NA	TGTGCCAGCCGCTTGAACGGCGGAACCTACAATGAGCAGTTCTTC	CASRLNGGTYNEQFF
11	TRBV29-1	NA	TRBJ1-1	NA	TGCAGCGCAGTTCGGGTCCCTGAAGCTTTCTTT	CSAVRVPEAFF
11	TRBV29-1	TRBD2	TRBJ2-1	NA	TGCAGCGGGGGTAGCGGGAGTTGGCAGTTCTTC	CSGGSGSWQFF
16	TRBV2	NA	TRBJ2-7	NA	TGTGCCAGCAGTGAAGGTGGCAGGTTGGGTTTCTACGAGCAGTACTTC	CASSEGGRLGFYEQYF
14	TRBV6-2/TRBV6-3	TRBD1	TRBJ1-5	NA	TGTGCCAGCAGTTACCAGGGGGCAGGACAGCCCCAGCATTTT	CASSYQGAGQPQHF
15	TRBV20-1	TRBD1	TRBJ2-3	NA	TGCAGTGCTAGAGGACAGGGGGGTCAGGCAGATACGCAGTATTTT	CSARGQGGQADTQYF
14	TRBV28	NA	TRBJ2-7	once	TGTGCCAGCAGTATAAGTCCCCAGATCTACGAGCAGTACTTC	CASSISPQIYEQYF
14	TRBV10-3	NA	TRBJ1-1	NA	TGTGCCATCAGAATAGGGTCGGGGAGCACTGAAGCTTTCTTT	CAIRIGSGSTEAFF
15	TRBV5-6	NA	TRBJ2-4	NA	TGTGCCAGCAGCTCCGACAGCAAGGACAAAAACATTCAGTACTTC	CASSSDSKDKNIQYF
15	TRBV6-6	NA	TRBJ2-7	NA	TGTGCCAGCAGTTACTCGAACGGTGGGTCCTACGAGCAGTACTTC	CASSYSNGGSYEQYF